This TCR beta chain was sequenced during a study of cytotoxic CD8 clonotypes in ibrutinib-treated CLL. Investigators sought sequencing depths of between 1 in 200,000 and 1 in 1 million T cells. Here immunoSEQ multiplex PCR was the method, and the copy in TCRdb shows in-frame clones only, minus some. The sample records tens of thousands of clones, roughly 49% being singletons. This CDR3 is built from 16 residues. V was pared by 7 bases and J by 1 base, with 11 bases of the junction left unmatched. Looked up from germline, CDR1 is MNHEY and CDR2 is SMNVEV (reference sequence). The specimen was PBMCs, collected before ibrutinib treatment. This TCR was recovered from a human donor with chronic lymphocytic leukemia. The chain joins TRBV27 to TRBJ1-2; the match to TRBD1 covers 8 bases. The CDR3 bases are TGTGCCAGCACCCAATACCGGACAGGGAATAACTATGGCTACACCTTC. This encodes CASTQYRTGNNYGYTF.